The 29 T cell receptor beta chains presented below share a single source sample, sequenced in a study of human thymus T cells. Clones were sequenced by immunoSEQ multiplex PCR, and TCRdb holds only the in-frame ones, with some missing. The repertoire holds roughly 130,000 clones, approximately 96% seen once, with 0.02% to 0.03% in the top ten. Resections from corrective heart surgery supplied the thymus tissue. The sequenced sample consisted of thymus tissue. These receptor sequences come from a boy under three years old with a congenital heart defect but otherwise immunologically healthy.

This clone showed up just once. This rearrangement joins TRBV30 to TRBJ2-3, with TRBD2 matching 7 bases. Germline trimming cut 3 bases from V and 6 bases from J; bases unmatched to any gene: 9. Germline V gene sequence: CDR1 GTSNPN, CDR2 SVGIG (reference sequence). This CDR3 has 14 residues. CDR3 nucleotide sequence: TGTGCCTGGAGGGCGACTAGCCGTGGGGATACGCAGTATTTT. It is translated as CAWRATSRGDTQYF.

V and J are TRBV6-6 and TRBJ2-7, with D hard to call. The CDR3 sequence is 13 residues long. Germline V gene data show CDR1 as MNHNY and CDR2 as SVGAGI (reference sequence). Trimming shortened V by 5 bases and J by 0 bases, and 8 bases separated the two germline ends. The CDR3 loop is CASSAQVSYEQYF. In DNA, the CDR3 is TGTGCCAGCAGTGCACAAGTCTCCTACGAGCAGTACTTC.

The chain recombines TRBV28 with TRBJ2-2; D is ambiguous. Germline V gene data show CDR1 as MDHEN and CDR2 as SYDVKM. V lost 7 bases and J lost 4, with 16 bases in between. The CDR3 covers 15 residues. CDR3 loop: CASTRMSPSTGELFF. DNA of the CDR3: TGTGCCAGCACCCGGATGTCTCCGAGCACCGGGGAGCTGTTTTTT.

V gene TRBV2 combines with J gene TRBJ1-1; D not resolved. The V end lost 5 bases, the J end lost 0 bases, and 10 bases lay between the germline ends. CDR3 length equals 14 residues. Germline loops: CDR1 SNHLY, CDR2 FYNNEI. CDR3 residues: CASSFKRVNTEAFF. The CDR3 bases are TGTGCCAGCAGTTTTAAAAGGGTGAACACTGAAGCTTTCTTT.

With respect to this clone: A read error may produce the germline difference seen at one junction end. The genes are TRBV5-1 and TRBJ2-7; TRBD2 aligns across 10 bases. Germline V gene sequence: CDR1 SGHRS, CDR2 YFSETQ. The CDR3 spans 15 residues. CDR3 in DNA: TGCGCCAGCAGCATAGCGGGGGGACTTCTCGATGGGCCCAGCTTC. Amino acids: CASSIAGGLLDGPSF.

V usage is TRBV5-1 and J usage is TRBJ1-1; possible D gene TRBD1, 5 bases. The germline V gene encodes CDR1 SGHRS and CDR2 YFSETQ. CDR3 length: 15 amino acids. The V end lost 4 bases, the J end lost 6 bases, and 19 bases lay between the germline ends. CDR3: CASSQTPVGGAEAFF. CDR3 sequence (DNA): TGCGCCAGCAGCCAGACACCTGTGGGGGGGGCTGAAGCTTTCTTT. Combining the CDR3 with reference TRBV5-1 and TRBJ1-1 gives the whole variable domain KAGVTQTPRYLIKTRGQQVTLSCSPISGHRSVSWYQQTPGQGLQFLFEYFSETQRNKGNFPGRFSGRQFSNSRSEMNVSTLELGDSALYLCASSQTPVGGAEAFFGQGTRLTVV.

Only one count was recorded for this clone. The chain couples TRBV5-4 to TRBJ2-7; tentatively, D is TRBD1 (6 bases). CDR1 and CDR2 from the germline V gene are SGHNT and YYREEE (reference sequence). The length of the CDR3 is 15 residues. The V gene lost 5 bases and the J gene lost 2 bases, with 17 bases spanning the gap. The CDR3 DNA reads as TGTGCCAGCAGTTACTGGACAGCCACCACCTACGAGCAGTACTTC. It translates to CASSYWTATTYEQYF.

The V and J genes are TRBV4-3 and TRBJ2-1; D may be TRBD2 (6 bases). Germline values: CDR1 LGHNA, CDR2 YSLEER. The CDR3 covers 16 residues. With 0 bases removed from V and 3 bases from J, the gap between germline ends came to 12 bases. This chain's CDR3 is CASSQEEGTFYNEQFF. CDR3 DNA sequence: TGCGCCAGCAGCCAAGAAGAGGGGACTTTCTACAATGAGCAGTTCTTC.

This rearrangement joins TRBV5-1 to TRBJ2-3, with unresolved D. The CDR3 covers 17 residues. Trimming took 0 bases from V and 2 from J, leaving 16 bases between them. CDR1 is SGHRS, CDR2 YFSETQ, per germline. The CDR3 DNA reads TGCGCCAGCAGCTTGGCCGTCGGCAGCGTTTTCACAGATACGCAGTATTTT. Amino acid sequence: CASSLAVGSVFTDTQYF.

Notes on this clone: Other DNA sequences within the sample encode an identical CDR3. The chain couples TRBV30 to TRBJ1-6, with 7 positions matching TRBD1. With 4 bases clipped from V and 5 bases from J, the junction kept 8 bases outside the gene matches. The CDR3 covers 15 residues. The germline CDR1 and CDR2 sequences are GTSNPN and SVGIG (reference sequence). The CDR3 sequence: CAWTRGGANNSPLHF. CDR3 sequence (DNA): TGTGCCTGGACCAGGGGGGGGGCTAATAATTCACCCCTCCACTTT.

This sequence joins TRBV7-2 and TRBJ1-6; a possible D gene is TRBD1 (6 bases). The CDR3 is 15 residues long. Germline CDR1 is SGHTA and CDR2 is FQGNSA. Trimming cost V 1 base and J 8 bases, with 12 bases left between them. CDR3 loop: CASSLEWDKDSPLHF. The CDR3 coding sequence is TGTGCCAGCAGCTTAGAGTGGGACAAGGATTCACCCCTCCACTTT.

The chain is built from TRBV10-1 and TRBJ1-4; 11 bases agree with TRBD1. From germline, CDR1 is WNHNN and CDR2 SYGVQD (reference sequence). The V segment lost 11 bases and the J segment 0 bases; nucleotides outside the gene matches: 5. The CDR3 extends over 15 amino acids. Here the CDR3 reads CAPQGQGATNEKLFF. CDR3 bases: TGCGCCCCCCAGGGACAGGGGGCAACTAATGAAAAACTGTTTTTT.

The CDR3 loop is CASSPGLAGAHSTDTQYF. CDR3 nucleotides: TGTGCCAGCAGCCCGGGACTAGCGGGGGCTCATAGCACAGATACGCAGTATTTT. The chain employs TRBV28 and TRBJ2-3; 14 nucleotides agree with TRBD2. This CDR3 has 18 residues. Looked up from germline, CDR1 is MDHEN and CDR2 is SYDVKM. V gave up 6 bases and J gave up 0 bases; unmatched junction bases: 8.

J is TRBJ2-3 and V is TRBV15; 9 positions agree with TRBD1. Trimming cost V 3 bases and J 1 base; bases outside gene matches: 5. The germline gives CDR1 LNHNV, CDR2 YYDKDF (reference sequence). CDR3 length equals 16 residues. The CDR3 DNA reads as TGTGCCACCAGCAGGTTAAGGACAGGGGGCACAGATACGCAGTATTTT. The encoded protein is CATSRLRTGGTDTQYF.

The chain employs TRBV27 and TRBJ2-7; D gene ambiguous. CDR1 is MNHEY and CDR2 is SMNVEV in the germline V gene (reference sequence). Deletions cut 2 bases from V and 3 bases from J, with 8 bases between. The CDR3 has 13 amino acids. The CDR3 bases are TGTGCCAGCAGTTTAAAAAAGGGCTACGAGCAGTACTTC. Translated: CASSLKKGYEQYF.

The chain is built from TRBV7-2 and TRBJ2-1, with D perhaps TRBD2 (6 bases). V lost 3 bases, J lost 2 bases, and 17 bases lay in between. The germline V gene has CDR1 SGHTA and CDR2 FQGNSA. This CDR3 region has 17 residues. CDR3 region: CASSFSASDGTYNEQFF. CDR3 nucleotide sequence: TGTGCCAGCAGCTTTTCAGCTAGCGACGGGACCTACAATGAGCAGTTCTTC.

V gene TRBV28 combines with J gene TRBJ2-3, with a weak D call TRBD1 (5 bases). This CDR3 comprises 17 residues. Trimming pared 3 bases from V and 4 bases from J, leaving 20 bases between. Germline V gene lookup returns CDR1 MDHEN and CDR2 SYDVKM. The CDR3 nucleotides are TGTGCCAGCAGTTTTTTTGCGTACATCCAGGGTCCAGATACGCAGTATTTT. It specifies CASSFFAYIQGPDTQYF. The variable domain in full, with the rest retrieved from reference TRBV28 and TRBJ2-3, is DVKVTQSSRYLVKRTGEKVFLECVQDMDHENMFWYRQDPGLGLRLIYFSYDVKMKEKGDIPEGYSVSREKKERFSLILESASTNQTSMYLCASSFFAYIQGPDTQYFGPGTRLTVL.

The chain joins TRBV28 to TRBJ2-3; 10 bases map to TRBD1. J was trimmed by 4 bases and V by 6 bases; bases with no gene match: 7. The CDR3 runs 15 residues. Germline V gene lookup returns CDR1 MDHEN and CDR2 SYDVKM. As DNA, the CDR3 is TGTGCCAGCAGACGACAGGGGGCAAATGCAGATACGCAGTATTTT. Translating it yields CASRRQGANADTQYF.

The V and J genes are TRBV28 and TRBJ1-1; perhaps TRBD1 as D (5 bases). Trimming removed 11 bases from V and 1 base from J, with 8 bases in between. CDR3 size: 11 residues. Germline lookup yields CDR1 MDHEN and CDR2 SYDVKM. CDR3 sequence: CAGTSNTEAFF. The CDR3 DNA reads TGTGCCGGGACTTCGAACACTGAAGCTTTCTTT.

V is TRBV7-2 and J is TRBJ2-1, with 11 bases matching TRBD2. The CDR3 length is 18 residues. Germline V gene lookup returns CDR1 SGHTA and CDR2 FQGNSA. V lost 6 bases and J lost 6; bases outside the gene matches: 16. CDR3 protein: CASSQPRRLAGGGNEQFF. CDR3 DNA sequence: TGTGCCAGCAGTCAACCGAGGCGGCTAGCGGGGGGAGGCAATGAGCAGTTCTTC.

The chain combines TRBV13 with TRBJ1-5, with 8 bases aligning to TRBD1. This CDR3 has 14 residues. The germline CDR1 and CDR2 sequences are PRHDT and FYEKMQ (reference sequence). V lost 3 bases and J lost 7; bases outside the gene matches: 5. CDR3 nucleotides: TGTGCCAGCAGCTTCAAACAGGGGGGGCAGCCCCAGCATTTT. Translation gives CASSFKQGGQPQHF.

In DNA form, the CDR3 reads TGTGCCAGCAGTGTAGGGCTAGTCGCAGATACGCAGTATTTT. Residues: CASSVGLVADTQYF. The chain is built from TRBV25-1 and TRBJ2-3; D unclear. Germline CDR1 MGHDK, CDR2 SYGVNS. The V end lost 4 bases, the J end lost 4 bases, and 12 bases lay between the germline ends. The CDR3 consists of 14 residues.

This clone appeared a single time. J is TRBJ2-3 and V is TRBV4-3; D tentatively reads TRBD1 or TRBD2 (6 bases each). The CDR3 runs 16 residues. V was trimmed by 5 bases and J by 3 bases, leaving 18 bases between them. The germline gives CDR1 LGHNA, CDR2 YSLEER. CDR3 residues: CASSTGGPKRTDTQYF. CDR3 nucleotides: TGCGCCAGCAGCACTGGGGGGCCTAAAAGGACAGATACGCAGTATTTT.

This chain links TRBV7-9 with TRBJ2-1, with D tentatively TRBD2 (5 bases). V was trimmed by 2 bases and J by 7 bases, leaving 27 bases between them. Germline CDR1 is SEHNR and CDR2 is FQNEAQ (reference sequence). CDR3 length: 19 amino acids. The chain's CDR3 is CASSLPRLVRGAYHNEQFF. For the CDR3, the DNA is TGTGCCAGCAGCTTACCCCGCCTCGTCCGGGGTGCATACCATAATGAGCAGTTCTTC.

CDR3 coding DNA: TGTGCCTGGAGTTGGGGCCCTTCTAGCACAGATACGCAGTATTTT. It specifies CAWSWGPSSTDTQYF. This sequence joins TRBV30 and TRBJ2-3; maybe TRBD1 (5 bases). V lost 2 bases and J 0 bases, leaving 12 bases between the germline ends. The CDR3 covers 15 residues. Germline-derived CDR1 and CDR2 are GTSNPN and SVGIG (reference sequence).

The chain combines TRBV4-1 with TRBJ2-2; D is uncertain. Germline CDR1 reads MGHRA; CDR2 reads YSYEKL. Trimming left V 4 bases short and J 3 bases short, with 12 bases between. This CDR3 comprises 15 residues. The CDR3 region is CASSLGYGDTGELFF. The DNA for the CDR3 is TGCGCCAGCAGCCTCGGCTACGGTGACACCGGGGAGCTGTTTTTT.

The chain couples TRBV11-2 to TRBJ2-1; 9 bases agree with TRBD2. The trim removed 5 bases at V and 8 bases at J, leaving 16 bases unmatched. The germline V gene has CDR1 SGHAT and CDR2 FQNNGV. The CDR3 runs 17 residues. CDR3 sequence: CASSPIRPSGEWDEQFF. The DNA of the CDR3 is TGTGCCAGCAGCCCCATTCGTCCTAGCGGGGAATGGGATGAGCAGTTCTTC.

This rearrangement joins TRBV7-9 to TRBJ2-1; 10 bases fit TRBD2. There are 15 residues in the CDR3. J was trimmed by 8 bases and V by 4 bases; bases with no gene match: 8. Looked up from germline, CDR1 is SEHNR and CDR2 is FQNEAQ (reference sequence). DNA for the CDR3: TGTGCCAGCAGCTGTCTAGCGGGGGTGTGCGATGAGCAGTTCTTC. This sequence encodes CASSCLAGVCDEQFF.

The V call is TRBV19, the J call TRBJ2-3; D is uncertain. Trimming cost V 3 bases and J 2 bases, with 12 bases left between them. Germline V gene lookup returns CDR1 LNHDA and CDR2 SQIVND (reference sequence). This CDR3 has 15 residues. The CDR3 is CASSISLDHTDTQYF. CDR3 DNA sequence: TGTGCCAGTAGTATTAGCCTGGATCACACAGATACGCAGTATTTT.